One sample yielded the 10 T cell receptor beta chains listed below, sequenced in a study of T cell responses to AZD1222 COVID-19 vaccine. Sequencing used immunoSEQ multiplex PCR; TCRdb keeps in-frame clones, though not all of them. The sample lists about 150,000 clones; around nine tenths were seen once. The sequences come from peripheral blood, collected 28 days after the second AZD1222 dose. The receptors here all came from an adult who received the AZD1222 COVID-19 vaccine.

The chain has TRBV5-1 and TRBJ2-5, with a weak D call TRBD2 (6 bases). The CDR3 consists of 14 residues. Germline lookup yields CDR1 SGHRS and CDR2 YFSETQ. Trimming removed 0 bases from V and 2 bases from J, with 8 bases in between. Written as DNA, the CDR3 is TGCGCCAGCAGCTTGGGGAGGGGACAAGAGACCCAGTACTTC. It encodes CASSLGRGQETQYF.

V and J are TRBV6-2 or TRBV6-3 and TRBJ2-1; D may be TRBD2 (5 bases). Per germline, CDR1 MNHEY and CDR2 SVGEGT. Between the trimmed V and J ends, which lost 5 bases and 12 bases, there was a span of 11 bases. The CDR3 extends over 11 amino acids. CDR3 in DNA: TGTGCCAGCAGTCCCTTGGCGGGGCAGTTCTTC. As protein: CASSPLAGQFF.

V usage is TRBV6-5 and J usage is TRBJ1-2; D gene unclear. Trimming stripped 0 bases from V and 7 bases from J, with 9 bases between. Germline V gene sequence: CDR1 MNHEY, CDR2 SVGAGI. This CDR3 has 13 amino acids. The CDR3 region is CASSYSSGFGYTF. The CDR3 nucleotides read TGTGCCAGCAGTTACTCTTCGGGCTTTGGCTACACCTTC.

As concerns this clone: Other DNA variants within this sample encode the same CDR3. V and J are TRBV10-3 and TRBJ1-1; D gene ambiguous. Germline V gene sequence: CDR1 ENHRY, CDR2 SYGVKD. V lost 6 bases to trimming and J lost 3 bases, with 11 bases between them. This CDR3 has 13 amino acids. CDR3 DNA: TGTGCCATCAGCCCGCGCGGGGACACTGAAGCTTTCTTT. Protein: CAISPRGDTEAFF.

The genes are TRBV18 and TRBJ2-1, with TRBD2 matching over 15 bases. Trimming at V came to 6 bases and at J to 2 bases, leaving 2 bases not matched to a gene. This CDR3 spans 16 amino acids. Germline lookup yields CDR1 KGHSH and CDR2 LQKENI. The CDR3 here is CASSRTSGGAYNEQFF. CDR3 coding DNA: TGTGCCAGCTCGAGGACTAGCGGGGGGGCCTACAATGAGCAGTTCTTC. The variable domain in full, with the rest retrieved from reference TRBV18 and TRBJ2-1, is NAGVMQNPRHLVRRRGQEARLRCSPMKGHSHVYWYRQLPEEGLKFMVYLQKENIIDESGMPKERFSAEFPKEGPSILRIQQVVRGDSAAYFCASSRTSGGAYNEQFFGPGTRLTVL.

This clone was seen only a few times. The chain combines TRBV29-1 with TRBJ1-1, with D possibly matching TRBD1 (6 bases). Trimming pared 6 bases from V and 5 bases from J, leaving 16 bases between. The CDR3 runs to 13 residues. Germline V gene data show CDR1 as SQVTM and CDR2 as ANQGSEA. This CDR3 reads CSVTAQGRTEAFF. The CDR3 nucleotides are TGCAGCGTCACGGCCCAGGGGAGAACTGAAGCTTTCTTT.

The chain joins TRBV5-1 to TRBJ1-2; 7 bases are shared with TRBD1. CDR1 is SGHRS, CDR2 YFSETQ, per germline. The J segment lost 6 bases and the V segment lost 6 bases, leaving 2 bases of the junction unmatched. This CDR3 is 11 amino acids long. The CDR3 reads CASNDRDGYTF. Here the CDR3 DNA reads TGCGCCAGCAATGACAGGGATGGCTACACCTTC.

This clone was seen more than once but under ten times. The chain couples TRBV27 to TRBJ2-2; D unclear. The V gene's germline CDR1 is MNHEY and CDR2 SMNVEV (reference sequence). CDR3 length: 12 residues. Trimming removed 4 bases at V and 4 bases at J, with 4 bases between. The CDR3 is CASSYSTGELFF. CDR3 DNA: TGTGCCAGCAGTTACAGCACCGGGGAGCTGTTTTTT.

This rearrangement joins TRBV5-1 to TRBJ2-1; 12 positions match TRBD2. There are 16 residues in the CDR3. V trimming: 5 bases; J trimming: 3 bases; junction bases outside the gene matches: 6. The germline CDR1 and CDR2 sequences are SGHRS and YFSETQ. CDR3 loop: CASSSLAGGNYNEQFF. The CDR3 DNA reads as TGCGCCAGCAGTTCACTAGCGGGGGGTAACTACAATGAGCAGTTCTTC. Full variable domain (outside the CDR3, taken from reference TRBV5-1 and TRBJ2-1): KAGVTQTPRYLIKTRGQQVTLSCSPISGHRSVSWYQQTPGQGLQFLFEYFSETQRNKGNFPGRFSGRQFSNSRSEMNVSTLELGDSALYLCASSSLAGGNYNEQFFGPGTRLTVL.

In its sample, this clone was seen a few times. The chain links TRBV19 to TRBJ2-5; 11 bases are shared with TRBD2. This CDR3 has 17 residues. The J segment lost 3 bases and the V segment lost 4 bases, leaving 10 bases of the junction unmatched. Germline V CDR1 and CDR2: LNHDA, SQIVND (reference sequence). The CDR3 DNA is TGTGCCAGTAGTACAGGGGATAGCGGGGGGGCAAAAGAGACCCAGTACTTC. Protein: CASSTGDSGGAKETQYF.